This paragraph reports one T cell receptor (beta chain). No antigen is known for it. Healthy HIV-negative adults with no recent acute infections or vaccinations were recruited as donors. Only Caucasian adults living in Nashville, Tennessee served as donors. V shed 6 bases and J 0 bases; nucleotides not matched to a gene: 4. Germline CDR1 is SGHRS and CDR2 is YFSETQ. CDR3 length equals 15 residues. These data are taken from a study of shared clonotypes between healthy human individuals. Study outcomes and limitations: It was the non-shared clonotypes that had lower generation probabilities than clonotypes shared by all four donors. Sharing of clonotypes among donors was expected to vary with sequencing depth.

Here immunoSEQ multiplex PCR was the method, and the copy in TCRdb shows in-frame clones only, minus some. The table has over 400,000 clones, roughly 95% seen once; the top ten hold about 0.06%. This receptor was obtained from a woman in her thirties in good health. The chain uses TRBV5-1 and TRBJ2-2; 8 nucleotides align to TRBD1. Sequences were obtained from naive CD4+ T cells sorted from blood. This sample's subset: CD45RA+ positively selected. The CDR3 sequence: CASTQGAANTGELFF. CDR3 in DNA: TGCGCCAGCACCCAGGGGGCCGCGAACACCGGGGAGCTGTTTTTT.